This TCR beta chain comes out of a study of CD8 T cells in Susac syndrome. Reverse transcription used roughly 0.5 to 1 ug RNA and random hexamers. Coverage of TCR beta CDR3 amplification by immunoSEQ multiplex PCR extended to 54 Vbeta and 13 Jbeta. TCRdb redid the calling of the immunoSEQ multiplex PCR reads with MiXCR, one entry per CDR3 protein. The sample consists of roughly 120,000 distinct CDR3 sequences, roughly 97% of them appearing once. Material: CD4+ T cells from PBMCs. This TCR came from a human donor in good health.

This CDR3 is CSVSRGRDYGYTF. CDR3 nucleotide sequence: TGCAGCGTCTCCAGGGGGCGCGACTATGGCTACACCTTC. The J gene is TRBJ1-2, the V gene TRBV29-1; 8 nucleotides line up with TRBD1. V was pared by 6 bases and J by 3 bases, with 6 bases of the junction left unmatched. The germline CDR1 and CDR2 sequences are SQVTM and ANQGSEA. The CDR3 totals 13 residues.